The rows below give T cell receptor beta chains drawn from one sample of a study of blood T cell repertoires in COVID-19. Clones were sequenced by immunoSEQ multiplex PCR, and TCRdb holds only the in-frame ones, with some missing. Of over 250,000 clones listed, 88% are singletons. Sequenced input: peripheral blood. These receptors were obtained from a man in his fifties or sixties who had recovered from COVID-19. CDR3s include the opening cysteine and the closing phenylalanine or tryptophan. A D gene is named only where the DNA matches it firmly. Not all rows give a size; the values are once, few, many and, for expanded clones, a class.

V	size	J	D	CDR3	DNA
TRBV2	.	TRBJ2-1	.	CASNALGNEQFF	TGTGCCAGCAATGCACTAGGCAATGAGCAGTTCTTC
TRBV18	.	TRBJ2-2	.	CASSPDRHTNTGELFF	TGTGCCAGCTCACCAGACAGGCACACGAACACCGGGGAGCTGTTTTTT
TRBV30	.	TRBJ1-3	.	CAWSVNRASGNTIYF	TGTGCCTGGAGTGTAAACAGAGCCTCTGGAAACACCATATATTTT
TRBV6-5	few	TRBJ1-1	TRBD1	CASTAGGGNTEAFF	TGTGCCAGCACAGCAGGGGGAGGGAACACTGAAGCTTTCTTT
TRBV5-1	.	TRBJ2-1	TRBD1	CASSFRDSDEQFF	TGCGCCAGCAGCTTCCGGGACAGTGATGAGCAGTTCTTC
TRBV15	.	TRBJ1-3	TRBD1	CATSRDYGTGGFGNTIYF	TGTGCCACCAGCAGAGACTACGGGACAGGGGGTTTTGGAAACACCATATATTTT
TRBV7-8	.	TRBJ2-4	.	CASSFAIEIAKNIQYF	TGTGCCAGCAGCTTTGCAATAGAGATAGCCAAAAACATTCAGTACTTC
TRBV7-2	.	TRBJ2-2	TRBD2	CASSFSGLAGGFGGELFF	TGTGCCAGCAGCTTCTCGGGACTAGCGGGGGGGTTCGGCGGGGAGCTGTTTTTT
TRBV19	.	TRBJ2-5	.	CASSIGFGLQETQYF	TGTGCCAGTAGTATTGGTTTTGGGCTCCAAGAGACCCAGTACTTC
TRBV7-2	.	TRBJ2-3	TRBD2	CASTLGSSGGDTQYF	TGTGCCAGCACCCTGGGTTCTAGCGGAGGAGATACGCAGTATTTT
TRBV11-2	.	TRBJ2-2	TRBD2	CASSLSLAGGTNTGELFF	TGTGCCAGCAGCCTATCACTAGCGGGGGGGACGAACACCGGGGAGCTGTTTTTT
TRBV6-1	.	TRBJ2-3	TRBD2	CASSALAGPSTDTQYF	TGTGCCAGCAGTGCGCTAGCGGGTCCCAGCACAGATACGCAGTATTTT
TRBV19	.	TRBJ1-1	.	CASSTDRLNTEAFF	TGTGCCAGTAGTACAGACAGGTTGAACACTGAAGCTTTCTTT
TRBV5-1	.	TRBJ2-7	TRBD2	CASSVRGGRIPYEQYF	TGCGCCAGCAGCGTCCGCGGGGGACGCATCCCCTACGAGCAGTACTTC
TRBV15	.	TRBJ1-3	.	CATSRSGGPGNTIYF	TGTGCCACCAGCAGATCCGGGGGTCCCGGAAACACCATATATTTT
TRBV3-1/TRBV3-2	.	TRBJ2-7	TRBD2	CASSQDSGAATYEQYF	TGTGCCAGCAGCCAAGATAGCGGGGCCGCGACCTACGAGCAGTACTTC
TRBV29-1	.	TRBJ1-1	TRBD1	CSSRDRGNSHTEAFF	TGCAGCAGCCGGGACAGGGGGAATTCGCACACTGAAGCTTTCTTT
TRBV7-3	.	TRBJ2-3	TRBD2	CASSLATSGGGDTQYF	TGTGCCAGCAGCTTAGCGACTAGCGGGGGAGGAGATACGCAGTATTTT
TRBV27	.	TRBJ1-5	TRBD1	CASSPQYRGGSQPQHF	TGTGCCAGCAGTCCTCAATACAGGGGGGGGAGTCAGCCCCAGCATTTT